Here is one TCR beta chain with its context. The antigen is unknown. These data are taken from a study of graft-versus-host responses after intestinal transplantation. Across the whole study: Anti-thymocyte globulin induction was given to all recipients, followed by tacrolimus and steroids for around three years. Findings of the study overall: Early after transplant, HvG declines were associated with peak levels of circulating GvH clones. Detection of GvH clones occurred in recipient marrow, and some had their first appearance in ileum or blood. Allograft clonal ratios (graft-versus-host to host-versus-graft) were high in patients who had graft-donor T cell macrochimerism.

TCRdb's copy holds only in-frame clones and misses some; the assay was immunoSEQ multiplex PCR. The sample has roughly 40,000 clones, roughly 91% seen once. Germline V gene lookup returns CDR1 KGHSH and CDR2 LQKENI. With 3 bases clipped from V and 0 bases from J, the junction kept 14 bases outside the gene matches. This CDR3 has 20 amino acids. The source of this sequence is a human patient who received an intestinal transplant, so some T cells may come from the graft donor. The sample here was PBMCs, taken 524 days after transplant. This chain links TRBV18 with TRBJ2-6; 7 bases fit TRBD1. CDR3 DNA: TGTGCCAGCTCACCCCAGGACGTTCGGACAGGCCACTCTGGGGCCAACGTCCTGACTTTC. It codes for CASSPQDVRTGHSGANVLTF.